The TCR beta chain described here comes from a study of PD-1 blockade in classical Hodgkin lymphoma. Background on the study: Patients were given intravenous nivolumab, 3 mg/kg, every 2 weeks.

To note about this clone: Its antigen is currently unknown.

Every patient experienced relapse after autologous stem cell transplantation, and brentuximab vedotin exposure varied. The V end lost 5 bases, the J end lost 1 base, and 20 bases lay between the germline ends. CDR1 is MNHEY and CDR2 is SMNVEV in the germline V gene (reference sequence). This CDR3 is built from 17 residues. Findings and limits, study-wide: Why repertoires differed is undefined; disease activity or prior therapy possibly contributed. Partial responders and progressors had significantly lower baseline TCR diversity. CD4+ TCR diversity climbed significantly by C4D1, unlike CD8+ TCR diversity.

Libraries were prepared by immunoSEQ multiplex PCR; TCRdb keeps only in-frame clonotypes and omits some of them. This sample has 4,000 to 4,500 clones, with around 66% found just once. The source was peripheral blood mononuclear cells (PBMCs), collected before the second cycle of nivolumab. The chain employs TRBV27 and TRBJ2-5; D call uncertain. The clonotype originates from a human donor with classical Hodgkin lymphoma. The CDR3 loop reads CASSRQWSARPQETQYF. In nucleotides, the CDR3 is TGTGCCAGCAGTAGGCAGTGGTCTGCCAGACCCCAAGAGACCCAGTACTTC.